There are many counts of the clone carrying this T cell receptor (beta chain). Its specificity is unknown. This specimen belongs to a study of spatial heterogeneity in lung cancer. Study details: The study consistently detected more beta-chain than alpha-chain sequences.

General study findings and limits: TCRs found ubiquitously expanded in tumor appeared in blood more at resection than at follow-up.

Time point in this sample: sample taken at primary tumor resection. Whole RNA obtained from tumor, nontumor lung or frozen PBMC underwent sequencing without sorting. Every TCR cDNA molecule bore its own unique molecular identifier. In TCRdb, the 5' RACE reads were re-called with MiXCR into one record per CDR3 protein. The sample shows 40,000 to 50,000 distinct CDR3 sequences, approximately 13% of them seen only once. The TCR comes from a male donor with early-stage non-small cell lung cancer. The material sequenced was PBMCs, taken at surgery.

CDR3 residues: CSVEVGTIGELFF. CDR3 in DNA: TGCAGCGTTGAAGTGGGCACGATAGGGGAGCTGTTTTTT. The rearrangement uses TRBV29-1 and TRBJ2-2; no definite D call. Germline V gene data show CDR1 as SQVTM and CDR2 as ANQGSEA. The CDR3 sequence is 13 residues long. V was clipped by 1 base and J by 8 bases, with 11 bases between them.